This T cell receptor beta chain originates from a study of control samples from healthy donors and cancer patients. CDR1 is KGHDR, CDR2 SFDVKD, per germline. CDR3 length: 16 residues. V lost 7 bases, J lost 4 bases, and 12 bases stayed unmatched. Sequenced by immunoSEQ multiplex PCR; TCRdb stores in-frame clones only, minus some. Counted here are some 99,000 clones, around nine tenths occurring once; the ten biggest clones make up 15% to 20%. The source of this sequence is a woman in her forties or fifties in good health. The sequenced material came from blood. The V call is TRBV24-1, the J call TRBJ2-3, with 8 bases lining up with TRBD2. In DNA, the CDR3 is TGTGCCACCAGGACCAGTAGCGGGATAGGCGCAGATACGCAGTATTTT. Translation gives CATRTSSGIGADTQYF.